These 5 T cell receptor beta chains were sequenced from one sample in a study of long-term antiretroviral therapy in people with HIV. An immunoSEQ assay, version v3.0, was performed at survey level. TCRdb's copy holds only in-frame clones and misses some; the assay was immunoSEQ multiplex PCR. The sample consists of tens of thousands of clones, 70% to 85% of them appearing once. Specimen: unsorted PBMCs, collected 3 years after starting antiretroviral therapy. The source is a man aged 35-49 years with HIV.

This clone was picked up one time. CDR3 sequence (DNA): TGTGCCTCAACTCAAGGACAATATAATTCACCCCTCCACTTT. Translation: CASTQGQYNSPLHF. This sequence joins TRBV10-3 and TRBJ1-6; a possible D gene is TRBD1 (5 bases). Germline CDR1 and CDR2: ENHRY and SYGVKD. This CDR3 comprises 14 residues. V was cut by 11 bases and J by 4 bases, with 15 bases left in between.

This clone was recorded once. This sequence joins TRBV7-2 and TRBJ2-3; 11 bases are a match to TRBD2. The CDR3 extends over 17 amino acids. Germline CDR1 and CDR2: SGHTA and FQGNSA. Trimming at V came to 2 bases and at J to 2 bases, leaving 6 bases not matched to a gene. The CDR3 DNA sequence: TGTGCCAGCAGCTTAACTCTAGCGGGGGGATACACAGATACGCAGTATTTT. Amino acid sequence: CASSLTLAGGYTDTQYF.

CDR3 in DNA: TGTGCCAGCAGTTTAACGGGGGCGCGGGGAGAGACCCAGTACTTC. Translation: CASSLTGARGETQYF. The chain links TRBV27 to TRBJ2-5, with D possibly called TRBD1 or TRBD2 (6 bases each). The ends were cut back, 2 bases at V and 4 bases at J, with 14 bases in the middle. The CDR3 covers 15 residues. Germline assignment: CDR1 MNHEY and CDR2 SMNVEV (reference sequence).

The chain uses TRBV7-9 and TRBJ1-1; no clear D gene. Germline loops: CDR1 SEHNR, CDR2 FQNEAQ (reference sequence). The CDR3 length is 12 residues. Between the trimmed V and J ends, which lost 0 bases and 12 bases, there was a span of 11 bases. The CDR3 is CASSLAGLRPFF. DNA of the CDR3: TGTGCCAGCAGCTTAGCAGGGTTGCGGCCTTTCTTT.

V and J are TRBV5-1 and TRBJ1-2, with D unclear. V dropped 4 bases and J dropped 4 bases, with 17 bases sitting between them. CDR3 length equals 15 residues. Germline values: CDR1 SGHRS, CDR2 YFSETQ. The CDR3 coding sequence is TGCGCCAGCAGCCGCGACACACCCGGGATCTATGGCTACACCTTC. This encodes CASSRDTPGIYGYTF.